Listed below are T cell receptor beta chains from one sample, sequenced in a study of blood T cell repertoires in COVID-19. The assay was immunoSEQ multiplex PCR, and TCRdb's table has in-frame clones only and misses some. The sample comprises fewer than 350,000 clones, approximately 92% of which are singletons, and approximately 7.5% rests with the top ten. The sequencing input was peripheral blood. The receptors shown here come from a woman in her twenties or thirties with COVID-19, enrolled during active disease. CDR3s include the opening cysteine and the closing phenylalanine or tryptophan. D genes are given only for firm matches. Size values are once, few and many counts, or a class for expanded clones, and some rows have none.

V gene,clone size,J gene,D gene,CDR3 length,CDR3 protein,CDR3 DNA
TRBV4-3,once,TRBJ2-1,NA,14,CASSQDYNTIGQFF,TGCGCCAGCAGCCAAGATTACAATACTATTGGGCAGTTCTTC
TRBV9,NA,TRBJ2-1,NA,15,CASSVVTGTYNEQFF,TGTGCCAGCAGCGTAGTGACGGGAACCTACAATGAGCAGTTCTTC
TRBV5-4,NA,TRBJ2-2,NA,14,CASSLAGNTGELFF,TGTGCCAGCAGCTTGGCAGGGAACACCGGGGAGCTGTTTTTT
TRBV5-1,NA,TRBJ2-5,NA,15,CASSQGLPPRETQYF,TGCGCCAGCAGCCAGGGACTCCCCCCCCGGGAGACCCAGTACTTC
TRBV2,NA,TRBJ2-5,NA,13,CASSAGTRGTQYF,TGTGCCAGCAGCGCGGGAACACGCGGGACCCAGTACTTC
TRBV7-2,NA,TRBJ1-1,TRBD1,16,CASSLPGTGKGTEAFF,TGTGCCAGCAGCTTACCAGGGACAGGGAAAGGGACTGAAGCTTTCTTT
TRBV7-2,NA,TRBJ1-1,NA,14,CASSPRGGRTAAFF,TGTGCCAGCAGCCCCCGGGGGGGGAGGACTGCAGCTTTCTTT
TRBV20-1,NA,TRBJ2-5,NA,10,CSGALETQYF,TGCAGTGGTGCACTAGAGACCCAGTACTTC
TRBV6-6,NA,TRBJ2-7,NA,14,CASSYVFSNSEQYF,TGTGCCAGCAGTTACGTTTTCAGCAACAGCGAGCAGTACTTC
TRBV25-1,NA,TRBJ1-3,NA,15,CASSELVHSGNTIYF,TGTGCCAGCAGTGAACTAGTCCACTCTGGAAACACCATATATTTT